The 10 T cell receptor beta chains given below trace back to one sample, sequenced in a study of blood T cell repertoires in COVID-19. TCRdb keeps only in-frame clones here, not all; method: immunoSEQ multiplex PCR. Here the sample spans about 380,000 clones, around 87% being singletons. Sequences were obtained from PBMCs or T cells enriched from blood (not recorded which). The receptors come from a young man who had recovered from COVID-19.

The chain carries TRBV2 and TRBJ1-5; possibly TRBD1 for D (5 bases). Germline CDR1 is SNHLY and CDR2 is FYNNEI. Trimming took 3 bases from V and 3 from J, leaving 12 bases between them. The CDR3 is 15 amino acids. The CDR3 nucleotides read TGTGCCAGCAGTGAGGAGACAGTCTCCAATCAGCCCCAGCATTTT. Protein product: CASSEETVSNQPQHF.

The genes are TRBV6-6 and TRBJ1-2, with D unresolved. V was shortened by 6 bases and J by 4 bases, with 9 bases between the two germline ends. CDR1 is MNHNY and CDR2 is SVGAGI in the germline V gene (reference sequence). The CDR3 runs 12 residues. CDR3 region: CASRQTLYGYTF. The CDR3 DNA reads TGTGCCAGCAGACAGACACTCTATGGCTACACCTTC.

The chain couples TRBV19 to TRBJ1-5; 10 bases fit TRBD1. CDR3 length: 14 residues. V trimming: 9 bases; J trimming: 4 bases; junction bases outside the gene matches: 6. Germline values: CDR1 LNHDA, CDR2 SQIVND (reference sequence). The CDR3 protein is CASNDRGLNQPQHF. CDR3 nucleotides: TGTGCCAGCAATGACAGGGGGCTGAATCAGCCCCAGCATTTT.

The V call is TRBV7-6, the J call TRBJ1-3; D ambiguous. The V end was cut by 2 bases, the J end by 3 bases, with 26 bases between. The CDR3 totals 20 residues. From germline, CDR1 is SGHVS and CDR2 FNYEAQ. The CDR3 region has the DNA TGTGCCAGCAGCTTAACGGCATTGGGGTTGAGGGCACAAATTGGAAACACCATATATTTT. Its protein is CASSLTALGLRAQIGNTIYF.

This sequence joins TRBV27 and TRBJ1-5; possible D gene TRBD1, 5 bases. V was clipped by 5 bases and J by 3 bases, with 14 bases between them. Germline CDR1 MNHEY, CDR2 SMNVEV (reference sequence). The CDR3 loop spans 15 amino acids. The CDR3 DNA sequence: TGTGCCAGCAGTCGGATCGGGGGGAACAATCAGCCCCAGCATTTT. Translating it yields CASSRIGGNNQPQHF.

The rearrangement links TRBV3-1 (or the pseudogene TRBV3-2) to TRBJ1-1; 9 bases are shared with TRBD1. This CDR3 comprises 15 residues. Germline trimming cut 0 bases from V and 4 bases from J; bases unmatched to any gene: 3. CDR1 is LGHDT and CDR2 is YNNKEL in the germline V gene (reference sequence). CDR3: CASSQEVGQGTEAFF. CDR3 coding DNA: TGTGCCAGCAGCCAAGAAGTGGGACAGGGCACTGAAGCTTTCTTT.

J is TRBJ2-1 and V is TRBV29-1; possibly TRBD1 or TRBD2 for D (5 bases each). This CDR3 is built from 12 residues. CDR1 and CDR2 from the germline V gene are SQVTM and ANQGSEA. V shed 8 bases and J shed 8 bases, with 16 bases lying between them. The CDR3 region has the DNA TGCAGCTCGGGACGCATAGGGGATGAGCAGTTCTTC. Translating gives CSSGRIGDEQFF.

The CDR3 reads CASSRRAGTGGGQPQHF. The CDR3 bases are TGTGCCAGTAGTAGAAGGGCCGGGACAGGGGGCGGTCAGCCCCAGCATTTT. The chain carries TRBV19 and TRBJ1-5; the match to TRBD1 covers 12 bases. Trimming at V came to 4 bases and at J to 6 bases, leaving 10 bases not matched to a gene. Germline V gives CDR1 LNHDA, CDR2 SQIVND (reference sequence). This CDR3 comprises 17 residues.

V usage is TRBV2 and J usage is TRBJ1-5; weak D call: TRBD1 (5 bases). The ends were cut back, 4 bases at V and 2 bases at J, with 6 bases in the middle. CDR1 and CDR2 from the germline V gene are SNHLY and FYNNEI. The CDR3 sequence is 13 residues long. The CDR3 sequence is CASSARGNQPQHF. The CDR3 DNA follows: TGTGCCAGCAGTGCCAGGGGCAATCAGCCCCAGCATTTT.

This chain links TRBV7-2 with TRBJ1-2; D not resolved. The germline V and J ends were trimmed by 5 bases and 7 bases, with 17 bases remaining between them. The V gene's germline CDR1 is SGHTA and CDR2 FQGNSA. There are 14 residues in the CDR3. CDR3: CASSLVAGYGGYTF. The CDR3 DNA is TGTGCCAGCAGCCTGGTGGCGGGGTATGGTGGCTACACCTTC. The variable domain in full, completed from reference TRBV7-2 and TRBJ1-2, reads GAGVSQSPSNKVTEKGKDVELRCDPISGHTALYWYRQSLGQGLEFLIYFQGNSAPDKSGLPSDRFSAERTGGSVSTLTIQRTQQEDSAVYLCASSLVAGYGGYTFGSGTRLTVV.